These 2 T cell receptor beta chains were sequenced from one sample in a study of radiotherapy plus CTLA-4 blockade in lung cancer. Generated by immunoSEQ multiplex PCR, the TCRdb table keeps only in-frame clones and is missing some. The sample records 100,000 or so clones, roughly 85% being singletons. The sample consisted of peripheral blood, taken from a patient treated with radiotherapy plus ipilimumab. The source is a human donor with non-small cell lung cancer that progressed on radiotherapy plus ipilimumab.

This clone was found once. This rearrangement joins TRBV29-1 to TRBJ1-1, with D perhaps TRBD1 (5 bases). The germline V gene encodes CDR1 SQVTM and CDR2 ANQGSEA. Deletions cut 0 bases from V and 1 base from J, with 9 bases between. The CDR3 spans 14 residues. The CDR3 coding sequence is TGCAGCGTTGAAGATATAGGGACGAACACTGAAGCTTTCTTT. This gives the protein CSVEDIGTNTEAFF.

The chain has TRBV27 and TRBJ2-1, with TRBD2 matching 11 bases. CDR1 MNHEY and CDR2 SMNVEV come from the germline V gene (reference sequence). The ends lost 3 bases at V and 8 bases at J; junction bases unmatched: 9. CDR3 size: 16 residues. As DNA, the CDR3 is TGTGCCAGCAGTTTGGTCGACACTAGCGGGAGCTATGAGCAGTTCTTC. Its translation is CASSLVDTSGSYEQFF.